A selection of T cell receptor beta chains follows, all from one sample in a study of blood T cell repertoires in COVID-19. Sequencing was performed with immunoSEQ multiplex PCR; in TCRdb, only in-frame clones are kept and a portion is missing. This table has 200,000 to 250,000 clones, roughly nine tenths appearing once. Sequenced input: peripheral blood. These receptors originate from a woman between 45 and 65 years old with acute or convalescent COVID-19. Each CDR3 is given without its conserved first and last residue.

v_call	j_call	cdr3_aa
TRBV14	TRBJ2-1	ASSQDSRAGVEYNEQF
TRBV6-2/TRBV6-3	TRBJ1-2	ASSLPGQGTGGYT
TRBV12-5	TRBJ2-1	ASTLGGFVSYNEQF
TRBV18	TRBJ1-1	ASSPENRVGWMLGLWNTEAF
TRBV10-3	TRBJ1-1	AISDSRGSTEAF
TRBV11-2	TRBJ1-1	ASSEDRGIEAF
TRBV3-1/TRBV3-2	TRBJ2-4	ASSQPLGSGRTKNIQY
TRBV13	TRBJ2-7	ASNSGGVRLSYEQY
TRBV2	TRBJ1-5	ASSLRRDRGLEH
TRBV10-2	TRBJ1-1	ASSAGQAIAF